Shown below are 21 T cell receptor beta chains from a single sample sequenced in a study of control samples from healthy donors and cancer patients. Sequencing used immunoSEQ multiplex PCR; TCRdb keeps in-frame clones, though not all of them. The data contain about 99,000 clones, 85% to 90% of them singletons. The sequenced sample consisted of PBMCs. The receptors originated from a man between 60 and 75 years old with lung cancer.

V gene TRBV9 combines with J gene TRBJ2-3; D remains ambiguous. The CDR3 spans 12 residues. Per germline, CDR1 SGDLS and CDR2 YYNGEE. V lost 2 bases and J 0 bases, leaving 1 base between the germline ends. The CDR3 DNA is TGTGCCAGCAGCGTTAGCACAGATACGCAGTATTTT. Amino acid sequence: CASSVSTDTQYF.

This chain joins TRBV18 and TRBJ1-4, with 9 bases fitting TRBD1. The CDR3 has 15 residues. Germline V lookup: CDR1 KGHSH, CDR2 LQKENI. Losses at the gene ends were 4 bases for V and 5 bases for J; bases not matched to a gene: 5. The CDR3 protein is CASSQGQGRNEKLFF. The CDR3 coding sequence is TGTGCCAGCTCACAGGGACAGGGAAGAAATGAAAAACTGTTTTTT.

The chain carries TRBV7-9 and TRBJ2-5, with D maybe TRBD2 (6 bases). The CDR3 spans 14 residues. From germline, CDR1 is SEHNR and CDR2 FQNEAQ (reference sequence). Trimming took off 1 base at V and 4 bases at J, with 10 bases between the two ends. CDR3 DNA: TGTGCCAGCAGCTTAGGGGGGGTCGGAGAGACCCAGTACTTC. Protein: CASSLGGVGETQYF.

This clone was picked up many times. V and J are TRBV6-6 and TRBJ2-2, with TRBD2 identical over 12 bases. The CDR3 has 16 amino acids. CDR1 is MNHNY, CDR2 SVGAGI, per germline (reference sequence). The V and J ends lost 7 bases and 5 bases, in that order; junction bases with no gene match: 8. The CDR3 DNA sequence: TGTGCCAGCATTCGACTAGCGGGGGAGGGTACCGGGGAGCTGTTTTTT. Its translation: CASIRLAGEGTGELFF.

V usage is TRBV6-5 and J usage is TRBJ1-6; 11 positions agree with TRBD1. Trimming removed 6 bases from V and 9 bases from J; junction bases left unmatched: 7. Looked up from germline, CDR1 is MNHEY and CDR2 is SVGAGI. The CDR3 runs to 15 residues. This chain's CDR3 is CASRKDRGLGSPLHF. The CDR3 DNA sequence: TGTGCCAGCAGAAAGGACAGGGGGCTGGGTTCACCCCTCCACTTT.

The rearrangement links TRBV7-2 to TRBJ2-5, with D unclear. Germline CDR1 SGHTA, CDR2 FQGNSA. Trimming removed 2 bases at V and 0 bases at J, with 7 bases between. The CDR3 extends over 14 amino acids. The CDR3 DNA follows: TGTGCCAGCAGCTTATCGGGCCACCAAGAGACCCAGTACTTC. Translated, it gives CASSLSGHQETQYF.

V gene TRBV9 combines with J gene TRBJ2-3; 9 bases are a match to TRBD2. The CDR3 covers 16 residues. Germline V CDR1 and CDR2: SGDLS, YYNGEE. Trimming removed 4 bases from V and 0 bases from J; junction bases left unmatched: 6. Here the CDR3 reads CASSPGTSQSTDTQYF. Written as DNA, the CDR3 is TGTGCCAGCAGCCCAGGGACTAGCCAAAGCACAGATACGCAGTATTTT.

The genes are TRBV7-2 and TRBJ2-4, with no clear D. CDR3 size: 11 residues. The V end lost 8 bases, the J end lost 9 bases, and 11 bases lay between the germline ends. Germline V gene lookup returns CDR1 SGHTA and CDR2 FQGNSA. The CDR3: CASAVSAIQYF. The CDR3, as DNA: TGTGCCAGCGCCGTATCTGCCATTCAGTACTTC.

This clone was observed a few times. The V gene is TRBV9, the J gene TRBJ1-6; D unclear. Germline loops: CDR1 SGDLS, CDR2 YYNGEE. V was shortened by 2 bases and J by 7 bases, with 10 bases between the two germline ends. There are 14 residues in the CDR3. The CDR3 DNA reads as TGTGCCAGCAGCGTTCCAGGAAGAAATTCACCCCTCCACTTT. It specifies CASSVPGRNSPLHF. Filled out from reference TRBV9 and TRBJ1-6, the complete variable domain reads DSGVTQTPKHLITATGQRVTLRCSPRSGDLSVYWYQQSLDQGLQFLIQYYNGEERAKGNILERFSAQQFPDLHSELNLSSLELGDSALYFCASSVPGRNSPLHFGNGTRLTVT.

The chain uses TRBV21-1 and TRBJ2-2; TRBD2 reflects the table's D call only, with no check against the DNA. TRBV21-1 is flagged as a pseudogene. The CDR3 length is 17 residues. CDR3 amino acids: CASSKADYLWGTGELFF. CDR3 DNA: TGTGCCAGCAGCAAAGCAGACTACCTTTGGGGCACCGGGGAGCTGTTTTTT.

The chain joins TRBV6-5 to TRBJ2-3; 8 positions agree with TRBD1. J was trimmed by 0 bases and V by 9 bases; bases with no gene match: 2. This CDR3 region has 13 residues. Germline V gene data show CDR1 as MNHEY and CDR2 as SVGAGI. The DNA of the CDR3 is TGTGCCAGGCGACAGGGGAGCACAGATACGCAGTATTTT. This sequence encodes CARRQGSTDTQYF.

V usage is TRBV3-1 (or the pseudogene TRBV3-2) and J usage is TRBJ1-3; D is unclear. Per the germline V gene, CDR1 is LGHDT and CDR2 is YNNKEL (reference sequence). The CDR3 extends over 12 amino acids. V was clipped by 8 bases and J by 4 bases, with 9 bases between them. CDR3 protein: CASCLKGNTIYF. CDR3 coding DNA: TGTGCCAGCTGCCTAAAAGGAAACACCATATATTTT.

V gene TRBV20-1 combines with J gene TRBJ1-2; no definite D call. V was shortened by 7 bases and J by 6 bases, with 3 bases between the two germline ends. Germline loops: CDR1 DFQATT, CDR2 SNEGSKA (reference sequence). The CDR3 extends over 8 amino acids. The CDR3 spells CSVDGYTF. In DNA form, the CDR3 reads TGCAGTGTGGATGGCTACACCTTC.

CDR3 sequence reads: CASSQMGGNQPQHF. The DNA for the CDR3 is TGTGCCAGCAGCCAAATGGGAGGCAATCAGCCCCAGCATTTT. The V call is TRBV4-2, the J call TRBJ1-5, with no clear D. Deletions cut 2 bases from V and 2 bases from J, with 7 bases between. CDR1 is LGHNA, CDR2 YNFKEQ, per germline. The CDR3 consists of 14 residues.

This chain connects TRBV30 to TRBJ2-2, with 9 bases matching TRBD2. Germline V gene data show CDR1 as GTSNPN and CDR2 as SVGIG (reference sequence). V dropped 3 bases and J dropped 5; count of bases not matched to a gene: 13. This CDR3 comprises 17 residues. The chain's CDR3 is CAWRGGASGGWTGELFF. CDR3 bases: TGTGCCTGGAGGGGCGGGGCCAGCGGGGGGTGGACCGGGGAGCTGTTTTTT.

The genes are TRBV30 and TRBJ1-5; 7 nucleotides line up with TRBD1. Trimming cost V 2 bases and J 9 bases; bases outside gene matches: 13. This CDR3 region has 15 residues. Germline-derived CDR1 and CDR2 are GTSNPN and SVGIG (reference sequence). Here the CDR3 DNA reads TGTGCCTGGAGTTTTGGAGGGCCCAGGGGGAGGCCCCAGCATTTT. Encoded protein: CAWSFGGPRGRPQHF.

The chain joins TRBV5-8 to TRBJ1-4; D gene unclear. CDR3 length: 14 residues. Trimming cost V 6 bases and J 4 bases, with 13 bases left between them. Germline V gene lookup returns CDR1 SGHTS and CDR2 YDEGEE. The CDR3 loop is CASTPGRNNEKLFF. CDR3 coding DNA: TGTGCCAGCACCCCTGGGCGAAATAATGAAAAACTGTTTTTT.

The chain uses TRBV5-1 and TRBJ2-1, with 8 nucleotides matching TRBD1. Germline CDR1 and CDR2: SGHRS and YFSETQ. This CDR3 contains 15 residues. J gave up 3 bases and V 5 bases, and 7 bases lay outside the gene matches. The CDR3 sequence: CASSFEGQDYNEQFF. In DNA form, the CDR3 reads TGCGCCAGCAGTTTCGAGGGACAGGACTACAATGAGCAGTTCTTC. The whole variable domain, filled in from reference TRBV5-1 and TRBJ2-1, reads KAGVTQTPRYLIKTRGQQVTLSCSPISGHRSVSWYQQTPGQGLQFLFEYFSETQRNKGNFPGRFSGRQFSNSRSEMNVSTLELGDSALYLCASSFEGQDYNEQFFGPGTRLTVL.

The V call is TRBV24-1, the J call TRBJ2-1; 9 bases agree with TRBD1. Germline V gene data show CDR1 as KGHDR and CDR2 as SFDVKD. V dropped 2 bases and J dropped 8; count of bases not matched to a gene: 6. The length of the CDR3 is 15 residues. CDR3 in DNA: TGTGCCACCAGTGATTGGGGGACAGGGAGCGATGAGCAGTTCTTC. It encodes CATSDWGTGSDEQFF.

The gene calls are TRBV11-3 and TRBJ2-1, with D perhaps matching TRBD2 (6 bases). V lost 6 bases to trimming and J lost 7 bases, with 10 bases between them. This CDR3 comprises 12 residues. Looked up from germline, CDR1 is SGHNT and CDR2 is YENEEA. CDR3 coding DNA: TGTGCCAGCAGGGAGGGGTGGAATGAGCAGTTCTTC. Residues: CASREGWNEQFF.

CDR3 region: CASSYPPAYEQYV. DNA for the CDR3: TGTGCCAGCAGTTACCCACCGGCCTACGAGCAGTACGTC. This sequence joins TRBV6-6 and TRBJ2-7; no definite D call. The CDR3 loop spans 13 amino acids. Germline V gives CDR1 MNHNY, CDR2 SVGAGI (reference sequence). V was trimmed by 2 bases and J by 2 bases, leaving 7 bases between them.